The clone carrying this T cell receptor beta chain has only a few counts. The data were taken from a study of T cell changes during pregnancy in multiple sclerosis. Only in-frame clones appear in the TCRdb table, and some are missing; sequencing was by immunoSEQ multiplex PCR. The profile shows over 90,000 clones, roughly nine tenths of them singletons. The germline V gene encodes CDR1 SGHAT and CDR2 FQDESV (reference sequence). J gave up 0 bases and V 5 bases, and 7 bases lay outside the gene matches. The CDR3 is 17 amino acids. The chain uses TRBV11-1 and TRBJ2-6; 7 positions agree with TRBD1. The receptor comes from a female donor with multiple sclerosis, enrolled in a pregnancy study. The specimen comprised peripheral blood, sampled after pregnancy. CDR3 DNA sequence: TGTGCCAGCAGCCCCGGGACAGAACACTCTGGGGCCAACGTCCTGACTTTC. Its protein product is CASSPGTEHSGANVLTF.